One sample yielded the 27 T cell receptor beta chains listed below, sequenced in a study of tumor-infiltrating lymphocytes in primary liver carcinoma. RNA and DNA were co-extracted from about 19-30 mg of unsorted bulk tissue. A constant-region primer served to make TCR beta cDNA from about 500 ng total RNA. Three nested multiplex PCR rounds, a slightly modified ARM-PCR, produced the libraries for TCR beta. Each of the first two PCR rounds ran approximately 11 cycles with TRBV1-TRBV30 forward and C-beta reverse primers. Via MiXCR, TCRdb re-called the multiplex PCR reads, giving one row per CDR3 protein. The sample contains roughly 100,000 distinct CDR3 sequences, 82% of which appear only once. The specimen was liver tumor tissue from sampling region 3. Subset specified: tumor region T3, left-lateral pole. Source of these receptors: a man aged 35-49 years with primary liver carcinoma and hepatitis B virus infection.

At least ten counts were recorded for this clonotype. The V call is TRBV4-3, the J call TRBJ2-1, with 9 bases lining up with TRBD2. The CDR3 is 17 amino acids. Germline-derived CDR1 and CDR2 are LGHNA and YSLEER. J gave up 8 bases and V 0 bases, and 11 bases lay outside the gene matches. The CDR3 reads CASSQEPQAGGLDEQFF. In DNA, the CDR3 is TGCGCCAGCAGCCAAGAGCCCCAAGCGGGAGGTTTGGATGAGCAGTTCTTC.

For this clonotype: Since no conserved phenylalanine or tryptophan closes the CDR3, a read error is the likely cause. The DNA is omitted, as the CDR3 cannot be located on it reliably, and the CDR3 follows TCRdb's listing. This rearrangement joins TRBV6-6 to TRBJ1-5; TRBD1, the table's D call, lacks a check against the DNA. Germline V gives CDR1 MNHNY, CDR2 SVGAGI (reference sequence). The CDR3 totals 14 residues, both ends included. This chain's CDR3 is CASSYETGDQPQHL.

The chain has TRBV12-3 or TRBV12-4 and TRBJ2-2; D gene unclear. The V gene lost 7 bases and the J gene lost 9 bases, with 9 bases spanning the gap. This CDR3 comprises 11 residues. The CDR3 DNA reads TGTGCCAGCAAATCCCGGAGGGAGCTGTTTTTT. It translates to CASKSRRELFF.

Comments on this clonotype: Germline is not matched at one junction end, which may reflect a read error. The chain links TRBV7-9 to TRBJ1-2, with 8 bases aligning to TRBD1. Germline loops: CDR1 SEHNR, CDR2 FQNEAQ (reference sequence). The CDR3 is 15 amino acids. DNA of the CDR3: TGTGCCAACAGCTTAGGCCCAGGGGGCGCCTATGGCTATACCTTC. Protein product: CANSLGPGGAYGYTF.

This clonotype was seen a handful of times. A junction end diverges from the germline sequence, so it may reflect a read error. V and J are TRBV29-1 and TRBJ1-5; the D gene is possibly TRBD1 (6 bases). The CDR3 is 13 amino acids. Per the germline V gene, CDR1 is SQVTM and CDR2 is ANQGSEA. The CDR3 bases are TGTAGCGTTGAGTTGGGGGCATGGCAGCCCCAGCATTTT. Amino acids: CSVELGAWQPQHF. The variable domain in full, completed from reference TRBV29-1 and TRBJ1-5, reads SAVISQKPSRDICQRGTSLTIQCQVDSQVTMMFWYRQQPGQSLTLIATANQGSEATYESGFVIDKFPISRPNLTFSTLTVSNMSPEDSSIYLCSVELGAWQPQHFGDGTRLSIL.

Comment on this clonotype: A much larger clonotype is one base distant, so this may be a read error. The chain has TRBV5-1 and TRBJ2-3; no firm D call. The CDR3 covers 14 residues. Germline V gene data show CDR1 as SGHRS and CDR2 as YFSETQ. The CDR3 sequence: CASSLELRKDMQYF. The DNA for the CDR3 is TGCGCCAGCAGCTTGGAATTGCGGAAGGATATGCAGTATTTT.

Note on this clonotype: This is likely a read error, given that the CDR3 carries no conserved phenylalanine or tryptophan at its end. V gene TRBV29-1 combines with J gene TRBJ1-1; D not resolved. CDR1 is SQVTM, CDR2 ANQGSEA, per germline. The CDR3 length is 14 residues. CDR3 in DNA: TGCAGTGTTAATTCGGCAAGGAGTTATATTGAAGCTTTCTAT. This gives the protein CSVNSARSYIEAFY.

This clonotype showed up just once. The rearrangement joins TRBV18 to TRBJ1-3; D is unclear. Looked up from germline, CDR1 is KGHSH and CDR2 is LQKENI. The V end lost 3 bases, the J end lost 1 base, and 10 bases lay between the germline ends. The CDR3 consists of 15 residues. CDR3 amino acids: CASSPQLASGNTIYF. CDR3 nucleotides: TGTGCCAGCTCACCGCAACTCGCTTCTGGAAACACCATATATTTT.

About this clonotype itself: One end of the junction does not line up with germline, which may come from a read error. The chain is built from TRBV6-6 and TRBJ1-1; D is undetermined. Germline-derived CDR1 and CDR2 are MNHNY and SVGAGI (reference sequence). This CDR3 region has 16 residues. CDR3 in amino acids: CASSYRLVSMNTEASF. The CDR3 bases are TGTGCCAGCAGTTATAGGCTCGTCAGTATGAACACTGAAGCTTCCTTT.

This clonotype was observed at least ten times. This may arise from a read error, as a much more abundant clone is one base away. The chain is built from TRBV6-5 and TRBJ2-5; TRBD2 matches at 7 bases. CDR1 and CDR2 from the germline V gene are MNHEY and SVGAGI. The CDR3 is made up of 11 amino acids. V was clipped by 5 bases and J by 13 bases; unmatched bases: 7. The CDR3 here is CASSNMGLRYF. The CDR3 bases are TGTGCCAGCAGTAACATGGGACTAAGGTACTTC.

The CDR3: CASSFIGAESQYF. CDR3 DNA sequence: TGTGCCAGCAGCTTTATTGGTGCAGAATCGCAGTATTTT. This chain links TRBV11-1 with TRBJ2-3; D remains ambiguous. Per germline, CDR1 SGHAT and CDR2 FQDESV (reference sequence). This CDR3 comprises 13 residues. V lost 3 bases and J 10 bases, leaving 14 bases between the germline ends.

J is TRBJ1-5 and V is TRBV6-6; 7 bases agree with TRBD1. This CDR3 is 13 amino acids long. Germline V gives CDR1 MNHNY, CDR2 SVGAGI (reference sequence). The CDR3 DNA follows: TGTGCTAGCTGTTCATACAGGGGCCAGCCCCAGCATTTT. Its translation: CASCSYRGQPQHF.

With regard to this clonotype: The junction and the germline gene differ at one end; a read error may be behind it. J is TRBJ2-7 and V is TRBV11-1, with 9 bases lining up with TRBD1. The germline gives CDR1 SGHAT, CDR2 FQDESV (reference sequence). This CDR3 is built from 16 residues. The CDR3 loop is CASSSCPGQGSYERYF. Written as DNA, the CDR3 is TGTGCTAGCAGCTCTTGTCCGGGACAGGGTTCCTACGAGCGGTATTTC.

Note on this clonotype: Given the absence of the conserved phenylalanine or tryptophan at the CDR3 end, a read error is likely. The limits of the CDR3 on the DNA are not certain, so only TCRdb's listed CDR3 is given. This chain joins TRBV6-6 and TRBJ2-5; whether TRBD1, the table's D call, matches the DNA was not checked. Germline-derived CDR1 and CDR2 are MNHNY and SVGAGI (reference sequence). 16 amino acids form the CDR3, both terminal residues included. CDR3 sequence: CASSIRDRGTQEIQNS.

The rearrangement links TRBV11-2 to TRBJ2-2; TRBD1 is a possible D gene (6 bases). This CDR3 is built from 16 residues. V was shortened by 3 bases and J by 15 bases, with 26 bases between the two germline ends. Germline-derived CDR1 and CDR2 are SGHAT and FQNNGV. CDR3 DNA: TGTGCCAGCAGCTTGCAGGGGTTTTCAGGCACCGGGCAGTTGTTTTTT. Its protein is CASSLQGFSGTGQLFF.

For this clonotype: One end of the junction does not line up with germline, which may come from a read error. The chain recombines TRBV7-8 with TRBJ2-7; the D gene is possibly TRBD2 (6 bases). Germline V lookup: CDR1 SGHVS, CDR2 FQNEAQ. CDR3 length: 11 amino acids. Here the CDR3 reads CTSSLSYEHYF. CDR3 DNA: TGTACTAGCAGCTTATCCTACGAGCACTACTTC.

As to this clonotype: The junction shows a germline mismatch at one end, possibly a read error. The rearrangement uses TRBV5-4 and TRBJ1-5; D is undetermined. The CDR3 extends over 14 amino acids. Per the germline V gene, CDR1 is SGHNT and CDR2 is YYREEE (reference sequence). CDR3 bases: TGTGTCAGCAGCTTGGGAGGAAGCAATCAGCCCCAGCATTTT. Translated: CVSSLGGSNQPQHF.

The V call is TRBV6-5, the J call TRBJ2-1; tentatively, D is TRBD1 or TRBD2 (5 bases each). The CDR3 spans 13 residues. Trimming removed 5 bases from V and 7 bases from J, with 12 bases in between. The germline V gene has CDR1 MNHEY and CDR2 SVGAGI. The CDR3 nucleotides are TGTGCCAGCAGTGTGGGGGAGAGGAATGAGCAGTTCTTC. Protein product: CASSVGERNEQFF.

About this clonotype: A read error may produce the germline difference seen at one junction end. V usage is TRBV6-2 or TRBV6-3 and J usage is TRBJ2-3; D is possibly TRBD2 (6 bases). The germline V gene encodes CDR1 MNHEY and CDR2 SVGEGT. CDR3 length: 13 residues. This CDR3 reads CASSLALTDTQYF. The CDR3 region has the DNA TGCGCCAGCAGTCTAGCGTTGACAGATACGCAGTATTTT.

The V and J genes are TRBV11-3 and TRBJ2-5; 10 bases map to TRBD2. Germline-derived CDR1 and CDR2 are SGHNT and YENEEA. The CDR3 loop spans 17 amino acids. The CDR3 spells CGGSFGASGSPLETQYF. In nucleotides, the CDR3 is TGTGGCGGCAGCTTTGGGGCTAGCGGGAGTCCTTTGGAGACCCAGTACTTC.

Concerning this clonotype: Its ends do not fully match the called genes, so a read error is possible. The chain uses TRBV5-5 and TRBJ1-1; no clear D. Germline values: CDR1 SGHKS, CDR2 YYEKEE (reference sequence). There are 13 residues in the CDR3. CDR3 DNA: TGTGCCAGCAGCTTTGTGGCATACACTGTAGCTTTCTTT. It is translated as CASSFVAYTVAFF.

Notes on this clonotype: Germline and junction disagree at one end, which may indicate a read error. J is TRBJ2-4 and V is TRBV12-3 or TRBV12-4; TRBD1 agrees at 9 bases. This CDR3 is built from 17 residues. CDR3 protein: CAGSFFGPGQGTNIQYF. The CDR3 DNA sequence: TGTGCCGGCAGCTTCTTTGGCCCGGGACAGGGTACAAACATTCAGTACTTC.

The gene calls are TRBV6-2 or TRBV6-3 and TRBJ1-5; 7 positions match TRBD1. The J call may be wrong; the DNA end is better matched by TRBJ2-3. CDR1 and CDR2 from the germline V gene are MNHEY and SVGEGT. The CDR3 loop spans 15 amino acids. The CDR3 protein is CASSLTGASNQHQYF. In DNA form, the CDR3 reads TGTGCCAGCAGCCTAACAGGGGCCAGCAATCAGCACCAGTATTTT.

A word on this clonotype: One junction end disagrees with the germline gene, perhaps due to a read error. The chain combines TRBV11-2 with TRBJ2-1; D unclear. This CDR3 has 16 amino acids. Germline V CDR1 and CDR2: SGHAT, FQNNGV. The CDR3 nucleotides are TGTGCCAGTAGCTTAGATCGTTCAGCGTTATGGGATGAGCAGTTCTTC. Protein: CASSLDRSALWDEQFF.

In regard to this clonotype: With a much larger clone just one base away, this may be a read error. Here the CDR3 omits its conserved ending phenylalanine or tryptophan, so a read error is the likely source. V is TRBV29-1 and J is TRBJ1-1; tentatively, D is TRBD1 (5 bases). Germline V gene lookup returns CDR1 SQVTM and CDR2 ANQGSEA. With 7 bases removed from V and 0 bases from J, the gap between germline ends came to 18 bases. This CDR3 has 15 amino acids. The CDR3 region is CSGGPGWGVNTEAFL. The CDR3 DNA sequence: TGCAGCGGTGGACCGGGTTGGGGGGTGAACACTGAAGCTTTCTTA.

Comment on this clonotype: A much larger clone lies a single base off, so this may be a read error. The rearrangement links TRBV25-1 to TRBJ1-3; D gene unclear. CDR1 is MGHDK and CDR2 is SYGVNS in the germline V gene. V lost 7 bases, J lost 8 bases, and 15 bases lay in between. The length of the CDR3 is 13 residues. CDR3 coding DNA: TGTGCCAGCACTCCCTCCGGAGGGCACACCATATATTTT. Its protein is CASTPSGGHTIYF. Based on the CDR3 plus reference TRBV25-1 and TRBJ1-3, the full variable domain is EADIYQTPRYLVIGTGKKITLECSQTMGHDKMYWYQQDPGMELHLIHYSYGVNSTEKGDLSSESTVSRIRTEHFPLTLESARPSHTSQYLCASTPSGGHTIYFGEGSWLTVV.

This rearrangement joins TRBV20-1 to TRBJ2-3; 11 bases are a match to TRBD2. The V gene's germline CDR1 is DFQATT and CDR2 SNEGSKA (reference sequence). The CDR3 is 14 residues long. J was trimmed by 0 bases and V by 6 bases; bases with no gene match: 2. CDR3 in amino acids: CSARLAGSTDTQYF. DNA of the CDR3: TGCAGTGCCCGACTAGCGGGGAGCACAGATACGCAGTATTTT.